This T cell receptor (beta chain) was retrieved from a study of shared clonotypes between healthy human individuals. Whole-study context: Donors, aged 18 to 49, were a couple of women and a few men. Per-donor plates numbered three CD4 naive, three CD4 memory, two CD8 naive and one CD8 memory.

From germline, CDR1 is SGHKS and CDR2 YYEKEE (reference sequence). Trimming took 2 bases from V and 2 from J, leaving 14 bases between them. The CDR3 totals 17 residues. Donors were Caucasian adults residing in Nashville, Tennessee, USA. General study points: With a handful of donors compared, roughly 5% of naive CD4 clonotypes were shared.

Produced via immunoSEQ multiplex PCR; TCRdb's table is partial and in-frame only. The repertoire holds over 850,000 clones, with around 82% as singletons. On this clone itself: The antigen remains unidentified.

Sequencing used memory CD4+ T cells from PBMCs. The subset was: CD45RA-negative fraction. The sequence was collected from a young man in good health. Some clones in this sample may be carry-over from other donors' samples. The chain couples TRBV5-5 to TRBJ2-6; the D gene is possibly TRBD2 (6 bases). CDR3 region: CASSFTGGIAGANVLTF. CDR3 DNA sequence: TGTGCCAGCAGCTTTACGGGCGGGATAGCTGGGGCCAACGTCCTGACTTTC. The variable domain in full, with the rest retrieved from reference TRBV5-5 and TRBJ2-6, is DAGVTQSPTHLIKTRGQQVTLRCSPISGHKSVSWYQQVLGQGPQFIFQYYEKEERGRGNFPDRFSARQFPNYSSELNVNALLLGDSALYLCASSFTGGIAGANVLTFGAGSRLTVL.